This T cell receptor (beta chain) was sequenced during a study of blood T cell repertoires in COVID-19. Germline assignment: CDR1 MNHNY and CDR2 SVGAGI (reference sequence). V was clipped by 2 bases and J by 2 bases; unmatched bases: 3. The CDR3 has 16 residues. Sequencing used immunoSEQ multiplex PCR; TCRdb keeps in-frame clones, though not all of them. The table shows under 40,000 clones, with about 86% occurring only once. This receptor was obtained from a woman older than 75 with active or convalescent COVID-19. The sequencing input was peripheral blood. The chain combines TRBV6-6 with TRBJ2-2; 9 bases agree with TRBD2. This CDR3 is CASSYGTSLNTGELFF. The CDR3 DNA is TGTGCCAGCAGTTACGGGACTAGCCTCAACACCGGGGAGCTGTTTTTT.